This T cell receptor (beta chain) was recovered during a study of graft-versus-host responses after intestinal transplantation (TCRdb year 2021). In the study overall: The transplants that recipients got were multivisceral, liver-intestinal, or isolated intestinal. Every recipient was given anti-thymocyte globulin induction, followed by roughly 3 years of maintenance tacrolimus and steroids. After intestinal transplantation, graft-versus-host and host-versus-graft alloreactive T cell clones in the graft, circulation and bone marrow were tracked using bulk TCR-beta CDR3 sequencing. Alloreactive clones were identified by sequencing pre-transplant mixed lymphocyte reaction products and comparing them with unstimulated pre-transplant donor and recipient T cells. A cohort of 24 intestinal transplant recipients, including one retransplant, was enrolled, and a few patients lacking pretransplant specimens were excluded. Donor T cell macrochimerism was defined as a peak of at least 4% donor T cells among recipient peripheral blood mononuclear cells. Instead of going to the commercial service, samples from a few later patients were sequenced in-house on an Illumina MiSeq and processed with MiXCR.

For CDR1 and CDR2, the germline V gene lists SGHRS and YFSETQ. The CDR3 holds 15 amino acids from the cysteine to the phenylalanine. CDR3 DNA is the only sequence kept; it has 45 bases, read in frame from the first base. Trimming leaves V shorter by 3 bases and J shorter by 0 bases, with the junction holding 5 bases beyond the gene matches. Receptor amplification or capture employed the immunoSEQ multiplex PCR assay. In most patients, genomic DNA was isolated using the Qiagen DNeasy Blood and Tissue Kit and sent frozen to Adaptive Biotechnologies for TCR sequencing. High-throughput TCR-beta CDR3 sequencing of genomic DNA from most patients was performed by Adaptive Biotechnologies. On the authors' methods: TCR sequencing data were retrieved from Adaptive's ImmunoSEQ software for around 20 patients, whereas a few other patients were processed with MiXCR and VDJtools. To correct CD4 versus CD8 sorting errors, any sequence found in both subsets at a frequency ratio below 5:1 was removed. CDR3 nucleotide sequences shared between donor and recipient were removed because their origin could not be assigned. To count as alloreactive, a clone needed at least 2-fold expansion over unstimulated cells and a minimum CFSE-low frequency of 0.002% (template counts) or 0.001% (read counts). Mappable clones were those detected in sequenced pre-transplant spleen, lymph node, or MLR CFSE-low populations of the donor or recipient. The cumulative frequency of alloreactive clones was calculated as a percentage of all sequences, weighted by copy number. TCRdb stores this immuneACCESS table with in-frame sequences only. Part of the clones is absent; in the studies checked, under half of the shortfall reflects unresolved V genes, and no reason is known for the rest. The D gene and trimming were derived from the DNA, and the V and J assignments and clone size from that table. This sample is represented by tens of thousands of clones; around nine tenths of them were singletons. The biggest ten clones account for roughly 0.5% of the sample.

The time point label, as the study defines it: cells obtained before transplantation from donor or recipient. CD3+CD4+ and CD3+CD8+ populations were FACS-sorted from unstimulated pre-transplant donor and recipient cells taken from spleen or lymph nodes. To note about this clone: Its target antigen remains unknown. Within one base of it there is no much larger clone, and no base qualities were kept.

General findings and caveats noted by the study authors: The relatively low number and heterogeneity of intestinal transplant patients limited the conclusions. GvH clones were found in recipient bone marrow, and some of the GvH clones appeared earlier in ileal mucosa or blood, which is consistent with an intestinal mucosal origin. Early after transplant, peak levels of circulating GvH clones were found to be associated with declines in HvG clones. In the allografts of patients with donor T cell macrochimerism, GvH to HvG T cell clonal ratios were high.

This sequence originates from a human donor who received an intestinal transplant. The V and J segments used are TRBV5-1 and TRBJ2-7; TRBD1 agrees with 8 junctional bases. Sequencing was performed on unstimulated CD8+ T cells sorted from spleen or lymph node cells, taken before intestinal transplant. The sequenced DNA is TGCGCCAGCAGCTCTTCGACAGGGGCCTCCTACGAGCAGTACTTC. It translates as CASSSSTGASYEQYF.